This TCR beta chain is from a study of vaccination effects on CD4 cells after COVID-19. Turning to the study itself: Participants were given two doses of BNT162b2 or mRNA-1273 vaccine. Samples came from a couple of convalescent patients 16 days and one week before vaccination.

For this clone: Antigen unknown.

Sequencing was performed with immunoSEQ multiplex PCR; in TCRdb, only in-frame clones are kept and a portion is missing. The repertoire consists of about 64,000 clones, with under 80% occurring once and the leading ten covering roughly 25%. Once cultured for approximately ten days, the cells underwent separation to obtain CD4+ T cells. Study results and limitations: Few convalescent patients and no early post-infection timepoints were included in the study. Most post-vaccine spike-reactive clones in convalescents were new, not infection-derived.

This receptor was taken from a human donor who had a prior SARS-CoV-2 infection. The sequenced sample was CD4+ T cells from PBMCs cultured without peptide, obtained before COVID-19 vaccination.

The CDR3 loop is CATMARGSSYEQYF. The CDR3 DNA sequence: TGTGCCACCATGGCGCGAGGTAGCTCCTACGAGCAGTACTTC. The chain has TRBV19 and TRBJ2-7, with D hard to call. V was pared by 10 bases and J by 0 bases, with 16 bases between. Germline V gene lookup returns CDR1 LNHDA and CDR2 SQIVND (reference sequence). The CDR3 runs 14 residues.